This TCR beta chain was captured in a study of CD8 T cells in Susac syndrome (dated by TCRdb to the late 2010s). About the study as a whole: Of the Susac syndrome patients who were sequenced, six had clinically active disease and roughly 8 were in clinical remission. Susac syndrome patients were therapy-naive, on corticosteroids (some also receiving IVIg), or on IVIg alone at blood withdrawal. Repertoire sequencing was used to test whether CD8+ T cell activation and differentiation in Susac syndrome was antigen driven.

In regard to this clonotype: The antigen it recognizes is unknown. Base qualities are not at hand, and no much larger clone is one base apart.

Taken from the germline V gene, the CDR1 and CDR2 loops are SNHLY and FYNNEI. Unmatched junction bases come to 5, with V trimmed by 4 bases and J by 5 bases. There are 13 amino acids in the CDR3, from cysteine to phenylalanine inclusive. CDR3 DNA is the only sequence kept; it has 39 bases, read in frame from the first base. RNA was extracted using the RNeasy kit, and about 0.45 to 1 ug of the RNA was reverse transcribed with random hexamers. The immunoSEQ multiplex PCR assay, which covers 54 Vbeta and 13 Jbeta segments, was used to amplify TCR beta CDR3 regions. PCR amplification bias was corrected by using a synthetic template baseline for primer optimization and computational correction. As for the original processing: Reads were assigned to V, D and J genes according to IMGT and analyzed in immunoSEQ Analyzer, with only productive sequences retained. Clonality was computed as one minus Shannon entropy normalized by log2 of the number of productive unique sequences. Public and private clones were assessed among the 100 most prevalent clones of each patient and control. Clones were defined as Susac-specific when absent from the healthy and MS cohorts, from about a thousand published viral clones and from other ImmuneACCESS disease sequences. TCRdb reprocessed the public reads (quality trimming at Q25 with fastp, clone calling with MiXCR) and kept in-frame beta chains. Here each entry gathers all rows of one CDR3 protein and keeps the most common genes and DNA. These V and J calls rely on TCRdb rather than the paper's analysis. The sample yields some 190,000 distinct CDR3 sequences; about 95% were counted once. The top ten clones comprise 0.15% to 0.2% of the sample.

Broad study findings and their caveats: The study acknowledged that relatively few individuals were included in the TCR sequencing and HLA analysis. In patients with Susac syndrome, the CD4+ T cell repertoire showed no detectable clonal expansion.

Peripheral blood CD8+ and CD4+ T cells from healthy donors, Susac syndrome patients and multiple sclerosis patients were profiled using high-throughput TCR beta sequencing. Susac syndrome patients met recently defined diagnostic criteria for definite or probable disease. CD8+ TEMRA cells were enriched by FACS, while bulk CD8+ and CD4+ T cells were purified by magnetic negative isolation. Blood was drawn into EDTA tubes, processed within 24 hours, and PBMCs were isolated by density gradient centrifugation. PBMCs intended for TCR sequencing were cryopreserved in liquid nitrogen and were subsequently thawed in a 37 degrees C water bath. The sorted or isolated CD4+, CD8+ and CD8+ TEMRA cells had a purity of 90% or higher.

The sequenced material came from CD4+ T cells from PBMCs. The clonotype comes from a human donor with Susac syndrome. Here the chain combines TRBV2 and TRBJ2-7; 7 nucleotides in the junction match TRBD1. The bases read TGTGCCAGCAGTGGGGACAGAAGCCACGAGCAGTACTTC. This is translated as CASSGDRSHEQYF.